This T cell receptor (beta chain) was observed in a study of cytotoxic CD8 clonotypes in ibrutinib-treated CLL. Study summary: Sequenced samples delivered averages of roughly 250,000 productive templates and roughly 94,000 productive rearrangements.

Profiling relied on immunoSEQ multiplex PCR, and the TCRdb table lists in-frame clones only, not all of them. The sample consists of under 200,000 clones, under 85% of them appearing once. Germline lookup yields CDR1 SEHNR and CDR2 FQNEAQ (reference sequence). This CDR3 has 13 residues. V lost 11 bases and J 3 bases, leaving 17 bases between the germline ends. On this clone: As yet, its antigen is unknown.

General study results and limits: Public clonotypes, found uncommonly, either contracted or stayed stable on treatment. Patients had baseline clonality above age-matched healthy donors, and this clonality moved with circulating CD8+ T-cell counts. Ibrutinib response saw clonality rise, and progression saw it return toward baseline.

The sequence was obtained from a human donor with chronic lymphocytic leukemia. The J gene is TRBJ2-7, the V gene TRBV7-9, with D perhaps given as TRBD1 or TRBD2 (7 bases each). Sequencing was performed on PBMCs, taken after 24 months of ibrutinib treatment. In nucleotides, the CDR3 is TGTGCCTCCTCAGGGGGGGCTCTCTACGAGCAGTACTTC. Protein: CASSGGALYEQYF.